The entry below describes one TCR beta chain. The antigen is unknown. This sample was taken from a study of CD8 T cells in ankylosing spondylitis. This CDR3 is 15 amino acids long. Germline CDR1 is DFQATT and CDR2 is SNEGSKA (reference sequence). V lost 0 bases, J lost 10 bases, and 16 bases lay in between. Preparation of TCR beta libraries was done by quantitative 5'-RACE with molecular barcodes. TCRdb ran MiXCR on the 5' RACE reads and lists one entry per CDR3 protein. The data show a few hundred thousand distinct CDR3 sequences, 15% to 25% seen once. Study results and limitations: Some of the motif variants had earlier been found in reactive arthritis patients' fluid and blood. It was reported that disease-linked clones were significantly enriched in matched ankylosing spondylitis synovial fluid.

The chain uses TRBV20-1 and TRBJ1-6, with a possible D match to TRBD1 (5 bases). Sequencing input: blood, either unsorted or a sorted T cell fraction (not recorded which). The clonotype was recovered from a male donor with ankylosing spondylitis or in good health (not recorded which). For the CDR3, the DNA is TGCAGTGCTAGAGAGTCAGGGAAACTAGGATCACCCCTCCACTTT. Amino acid sequence: CSARESGKLGSPLHF.